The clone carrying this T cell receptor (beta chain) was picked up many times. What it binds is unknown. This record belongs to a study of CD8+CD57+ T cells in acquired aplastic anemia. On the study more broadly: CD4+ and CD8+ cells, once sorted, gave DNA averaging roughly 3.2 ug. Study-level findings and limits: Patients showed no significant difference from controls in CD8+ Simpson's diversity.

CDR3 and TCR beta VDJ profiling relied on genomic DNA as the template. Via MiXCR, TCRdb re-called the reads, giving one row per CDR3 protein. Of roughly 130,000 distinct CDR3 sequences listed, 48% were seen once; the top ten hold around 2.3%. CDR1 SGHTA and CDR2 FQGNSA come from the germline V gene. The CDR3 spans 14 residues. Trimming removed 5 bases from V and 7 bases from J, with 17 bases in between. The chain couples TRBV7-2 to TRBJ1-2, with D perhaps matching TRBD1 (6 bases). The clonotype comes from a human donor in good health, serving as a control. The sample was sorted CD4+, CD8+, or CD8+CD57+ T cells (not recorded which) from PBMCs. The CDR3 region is CASSTGGPGVGYTF. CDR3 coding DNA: TGTGCCAGCAGCACGGGGGGCCCGGGAGTTGGCTACACCTTC.